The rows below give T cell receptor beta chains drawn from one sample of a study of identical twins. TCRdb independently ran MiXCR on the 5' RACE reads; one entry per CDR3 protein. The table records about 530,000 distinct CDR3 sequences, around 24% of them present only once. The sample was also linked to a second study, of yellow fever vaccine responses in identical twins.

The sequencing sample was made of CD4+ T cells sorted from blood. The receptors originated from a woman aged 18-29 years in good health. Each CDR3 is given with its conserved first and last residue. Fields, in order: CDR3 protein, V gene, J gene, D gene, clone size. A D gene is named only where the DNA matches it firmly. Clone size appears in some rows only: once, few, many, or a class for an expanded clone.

CDR3aa: CASSIWTGTGELFF; v_gene: TRBV7-9; j_gene: TRBJ2-2; d_gene: TRBD1; abundance: few
CDR3aa: CASSLQAGQNTGELFF; v_gene: TRBV5-4; j_gene: TRBJ2-2; d_gene: -; abundance: once
CDR3aa: CASSPTVRGLDNEQFF; v_gene: TRBV27; j_gene: TRBJ2-1; d_gene: -; abundance: -
CDR3aa: CSVEGGLTYNEQFF; v_gene: TRBV29-1; j_gene: TRBJ2-1; d_gene: -; abundance: -
CDR3aa: CSAIGRGPGKNIQYF; v_gene: TRBV20-1; j_gene: TRBJ2-4; d_gene: -; abundance: -
CDR3aa: CASRGLAGGNEQFF; v_gene: TRBV25-1; j_gene: TRBJ2-1; d_gene: TRBD2; abundance: many
CDR3aa: CASSAPRGTSGDTQYF; v_gene: TRBV27; j_gene: TRBJ2-3; d_gene: TRBD2; abundance: few
CDR3aa: CASSLEGSWETQYF; v_gene: TRBV28; j_gene: TRBJ2-5; d_gene: -; abundance: -
CDR3aa: CASSGGRTDIYGYTF; v_gene: TRBV5-5; j_gene: TRBJ1-2; d_gene: -; abundance: -
CDR3aa: CASSLFKAETQYF; v_gene: TRBV12-3/TRBV12-4; j_gene: TRBJ2-5; d_gene: -; abundance: few
CDR3aa: CASSFRQGATGELFF; v_gene: TRBV12-3/TRBV12-4; j_gene: TRBJ2-2; d_gene: TRBD1; abundance: few
CDR3aa: CASSLYDRAWGTDTQYF; v_gene: TRBV19; j_gene: TRBJ2-3; d_gene: TRBD1; abundance: -
CDR3aa: CAISESAGGVTDTQYF; v_gene: TRBV10-3; j_gene: TRBJ2-3; d_gene: TRBD2; abundance: few
CDR3aa: CASSSGDGVYGYTF; v_gene: TRBV7-9; j_gene: TRBJ1-2; d_gene: -; abundance: -